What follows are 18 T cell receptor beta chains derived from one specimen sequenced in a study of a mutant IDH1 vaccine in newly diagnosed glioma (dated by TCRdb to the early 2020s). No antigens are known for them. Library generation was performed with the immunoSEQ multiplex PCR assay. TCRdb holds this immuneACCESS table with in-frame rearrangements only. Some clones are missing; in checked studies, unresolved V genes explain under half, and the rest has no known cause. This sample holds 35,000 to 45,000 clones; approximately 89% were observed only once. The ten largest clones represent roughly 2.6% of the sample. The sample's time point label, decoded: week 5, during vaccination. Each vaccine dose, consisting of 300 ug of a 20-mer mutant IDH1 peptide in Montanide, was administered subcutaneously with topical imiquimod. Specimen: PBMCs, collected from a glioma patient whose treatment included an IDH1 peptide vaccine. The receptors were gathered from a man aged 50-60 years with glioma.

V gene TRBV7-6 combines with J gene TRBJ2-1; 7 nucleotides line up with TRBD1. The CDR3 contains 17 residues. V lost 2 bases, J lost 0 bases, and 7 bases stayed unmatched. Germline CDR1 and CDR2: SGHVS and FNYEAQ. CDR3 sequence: CASSLPNRGSSYNEQFF. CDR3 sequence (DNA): TGTGCCAGCAGCTTACCTAACAGGGGTTCCTCCTACAATGAGCAGTTCTTC.

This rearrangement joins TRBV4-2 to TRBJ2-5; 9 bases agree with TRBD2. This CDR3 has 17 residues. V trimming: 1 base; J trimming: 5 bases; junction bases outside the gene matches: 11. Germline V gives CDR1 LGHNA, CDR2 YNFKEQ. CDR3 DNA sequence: TGTGCCAGCAGCCAAGCGGCGGGGGGGCATGGAGGGGAGACCCAGTACTTC. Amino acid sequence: CASSQAAGGHGGETQYF.

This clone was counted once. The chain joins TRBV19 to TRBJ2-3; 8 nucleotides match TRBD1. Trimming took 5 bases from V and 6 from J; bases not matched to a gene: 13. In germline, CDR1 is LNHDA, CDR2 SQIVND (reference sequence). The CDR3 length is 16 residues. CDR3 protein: CASSVGQGRIRDTQYF. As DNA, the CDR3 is TGTGCCAGTAGTGTCGGACAGGGCCGGATTAGGGATACGCAGTATTTT.

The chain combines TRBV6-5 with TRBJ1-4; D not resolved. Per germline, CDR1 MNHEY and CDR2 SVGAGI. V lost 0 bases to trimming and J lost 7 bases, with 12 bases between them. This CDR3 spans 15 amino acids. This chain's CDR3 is CASSYSGGRFEKLFF. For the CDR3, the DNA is TGTGCCAGCAGTTACTCGGGCGGGAGATTTGAAAAACTGTTTTTT.

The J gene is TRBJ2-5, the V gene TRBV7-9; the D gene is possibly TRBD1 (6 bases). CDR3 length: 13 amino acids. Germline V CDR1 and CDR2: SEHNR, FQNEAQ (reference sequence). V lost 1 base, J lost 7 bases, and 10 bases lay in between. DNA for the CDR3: TGTGCCAGCAGCTTAGGAGGACAGCGGACCCAGTACTTC. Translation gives CASSLGGQRTQYF.

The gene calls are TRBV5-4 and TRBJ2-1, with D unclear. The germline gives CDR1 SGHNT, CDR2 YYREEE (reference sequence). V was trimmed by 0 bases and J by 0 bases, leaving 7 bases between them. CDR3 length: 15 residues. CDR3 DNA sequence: TGTGCCAGCAGCTTGGACAGCCGCTCCTACAATGAGCAGTTCTTC. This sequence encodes CASSLDSRSYNEQFF.

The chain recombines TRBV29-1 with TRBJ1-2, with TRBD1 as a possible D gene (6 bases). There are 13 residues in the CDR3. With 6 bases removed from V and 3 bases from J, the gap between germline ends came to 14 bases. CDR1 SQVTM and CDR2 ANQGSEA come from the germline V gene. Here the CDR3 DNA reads TGCAGCGTGGGTCGGGACACCTACTATGGCTACACCTTC. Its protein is CSVGRDTYYGYTF.

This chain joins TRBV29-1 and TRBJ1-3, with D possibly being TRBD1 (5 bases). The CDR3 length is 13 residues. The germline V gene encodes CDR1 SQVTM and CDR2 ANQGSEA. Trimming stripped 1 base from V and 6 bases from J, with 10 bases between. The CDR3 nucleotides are TGCAGCGTTGAAGGCAGGGAGCTAAACACCATATATTTT. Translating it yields CSVEGRELNTIYF.

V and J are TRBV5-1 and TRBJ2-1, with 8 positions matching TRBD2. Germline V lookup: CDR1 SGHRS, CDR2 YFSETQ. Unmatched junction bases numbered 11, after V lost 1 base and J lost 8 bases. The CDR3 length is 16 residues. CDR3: CASSLRGGSGAHEQFF. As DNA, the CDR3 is TGCGCCAGCAGCTTGCGTGGTGGTAGCGGGGCGCATGAGCAGTTCTTC. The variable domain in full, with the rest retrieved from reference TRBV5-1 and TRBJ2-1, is KAGVTQTPRYLIKTRGQQVTLSCSPISGHRSVSWYQQTPGQGLQFLFEYFSETQRNKGNFPGRFSGRQFSNSRSEMNVSTLELGDSALYLCASSLRGGSGAHEQFFGPGTRLTVL.

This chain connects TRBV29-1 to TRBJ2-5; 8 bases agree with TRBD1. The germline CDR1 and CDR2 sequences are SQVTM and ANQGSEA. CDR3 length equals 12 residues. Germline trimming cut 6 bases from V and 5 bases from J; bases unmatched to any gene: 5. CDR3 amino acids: CSVGTGGETQYF. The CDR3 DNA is TGCAGCGTGGGGACAGGCGGGGAGACCCAGTACTTC.

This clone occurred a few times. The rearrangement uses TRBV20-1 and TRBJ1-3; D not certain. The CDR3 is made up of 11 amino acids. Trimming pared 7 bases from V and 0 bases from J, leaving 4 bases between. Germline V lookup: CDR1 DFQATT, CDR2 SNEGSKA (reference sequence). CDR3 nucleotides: TGCAGTGGGCTCTCTGGAAACACCATATATTTT. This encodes CSGLSGNTIYF.

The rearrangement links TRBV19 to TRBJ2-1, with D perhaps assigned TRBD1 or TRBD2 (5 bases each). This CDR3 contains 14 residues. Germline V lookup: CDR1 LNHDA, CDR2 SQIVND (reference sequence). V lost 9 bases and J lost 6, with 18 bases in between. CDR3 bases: TGTGCCAGCCACGACAGCGGTGGTCGCAATGAGCAGTTCTTC. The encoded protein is CASHDSGGRNEQFF.

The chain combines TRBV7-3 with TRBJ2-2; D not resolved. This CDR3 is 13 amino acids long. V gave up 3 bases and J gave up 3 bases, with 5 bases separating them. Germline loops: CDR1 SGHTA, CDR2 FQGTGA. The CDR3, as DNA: TGTGCCAGCAGCTTTTCCCACACCGGGGAGCTGTTTTTT. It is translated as CASSFSHTGELFF.

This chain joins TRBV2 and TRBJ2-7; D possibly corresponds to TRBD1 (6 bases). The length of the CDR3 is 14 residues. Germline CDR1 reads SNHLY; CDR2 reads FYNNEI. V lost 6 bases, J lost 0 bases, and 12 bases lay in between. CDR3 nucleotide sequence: TGTGCCAGCAGATTCACAGGGAGCTCCTACGAGCAGTACTTC. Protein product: CASRFTGSSYEQYF.

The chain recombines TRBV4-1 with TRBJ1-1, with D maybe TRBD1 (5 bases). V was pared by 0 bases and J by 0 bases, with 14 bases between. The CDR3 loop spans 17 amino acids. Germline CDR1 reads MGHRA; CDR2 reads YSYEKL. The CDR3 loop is CASSQDLGAPMNTEAFF. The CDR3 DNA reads TGCGCCAGCAGCCAAGATCTTGGGGCACCCATGAACACTGAAGCTTTCTTT.

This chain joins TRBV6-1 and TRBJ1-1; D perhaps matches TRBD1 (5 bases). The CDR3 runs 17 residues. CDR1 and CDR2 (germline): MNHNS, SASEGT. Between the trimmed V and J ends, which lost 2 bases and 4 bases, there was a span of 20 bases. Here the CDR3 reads CASSEMAQGGRGTEAFF. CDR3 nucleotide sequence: TGTGCCAGCAGTGAAATGGCCCAGGGAGGAAGGGGCACTGAAGCTTTCTTT.

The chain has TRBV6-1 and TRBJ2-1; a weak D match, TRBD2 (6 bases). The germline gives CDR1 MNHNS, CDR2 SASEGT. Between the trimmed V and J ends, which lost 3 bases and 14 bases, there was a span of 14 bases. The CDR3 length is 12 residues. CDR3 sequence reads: CASSEGLPGEFF. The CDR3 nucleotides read TGTGCCAGCAGTGAGGGGCTCCCGGGGGAGTTCTTC.

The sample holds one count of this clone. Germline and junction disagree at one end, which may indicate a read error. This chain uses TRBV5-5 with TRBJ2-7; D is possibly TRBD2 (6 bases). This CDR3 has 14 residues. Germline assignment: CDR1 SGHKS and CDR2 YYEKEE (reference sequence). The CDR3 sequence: CASSFSGGSSEQYF. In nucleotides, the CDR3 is TGTGCCAGCAGCTTCAGTGGAGGGTCCTCCGAGCAGTACTTC. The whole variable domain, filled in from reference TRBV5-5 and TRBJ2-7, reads DAGVTQSPTHLIKTRGQQVTLRCSPISGHKSVSWYQQVLGQGPQFIFQYYEKEERGRGNFPDRFSARQFPNYSSELNVNALLLGDSALYLCASSFSGGSSEQYFGPGTRLTVT.